The 25 T cell receptor beta chains presented below share a single source sample, sequenced in a study of T-cell memory formation after mild COVID-19. A single record per CDR3 protein comes from TCRdb applying MiXCR to the 5' RACE reads. The sample consists of under 550,000 distinct CDR3 sequences, roughly 20% of them appearing once. What was sequenced was PBMCs or a T cell subset sorted from them (not recorded which). The receptors here all came from an adult woman who had mild COVID-19 (a few samples of this study predate the infection). Cell type and time point are not known.

This clonotype was counted only a few times. The V call is TRBV7-2, the J call TRBJ2-5, with D perhaps TRBD2 (6 bases). With 2 bases removed from V and 5 bases from J, the gap between germline ends came to 12 bases. This CDR3 region has 14 residues. Germline V gene data show CDR1 as SGHTA and CDR2 as FQGNSA. CDR3 nucleotide sequence: TGTGCCAGCAGCTTAAGGAGGGATTGGGAGACCCAGTACTTC. This encodes CASSLRRDWETQYF.

The chain uses TRBV7-9 and TRBJ2-7; 8 positions agree with TRBD1. Germline assignment: CDR1 SEHNR and CDR2 FQNEAQ (reference sequence). V was clipped by 3 bases and J by 3 bases; unmatched bases: 7. There are 15 residues in the CDR3. The CDR3 coding sequence is TGTGCCAGCAGCTTGGGAGACAGGGGTTTCTACGAGCAGTACTTC. Protein product: CASSLGDRGFYEQYF. Full variable domain (outside the CDR3, taken from reference TRBV7-9 and TRBJ2-7): DTGVSQNPRHKITKRGQNVTFRCDPISEHNRLYWYRQTLGQGPEFLTYFQNEAQLEKSRLLSDRFSAERPKGSFSTLEIQRTEQGDSAMYLCASSLGDRGFYEQYFGPGTRLTVT.

J is TRBJ1-4 and V is TRBV5-1, with 9 bases matching TRBD1. The V gene end was trimmed by 0 bases and the J gene end by 4 bases; junction bases not matched to a gene: 4. The germline V gene encodes CDR1 SGHRS and CDR2 YFSETQ. The CDR3 is 16 amino acids. The CDR3 bases are TGCGCCAGCAGCTTGGCAGGACAGGGGCTTAATGAAAAACTGTTTTTT. Translated, it gives CASSLAGQGLNEKLFF. Combining the CDR3 with reference TRBV5-1 and TRBJ1-4 gives the whole variable domain KAGVTQTPRYLIKTRGQQVTLSCSPISGHRSVSWYQQTPGQGLQFLFEYFSETQRNKGNFPGRFSGRQFSNSRSEMNVSTLELGDSALYLCASSLAGQGLNEKLFFGSGTQLSVL.

This clonotype was counted ten times or more. The chain couples TRBV15 to TRBJ2-1; a weak D match, TRBD2 (6 bases). The CDR3 length is 15 residues. V lost 7 bases and J 4 bases, leaving 17 bases between the germline ends. Germline V gene data show CDR1 as LNHNV and CDR2 as YYDKDF (reference sequence). The CDR3 DNA is TGTGCCACCACCCGAGGAGGGGCGGGGTACAATGAGCAGTTCTTC. This translates into CATTRGGAGYNEQFF.

The rearrangement uses TRBV20-1 and TRBJ2-1; TRBD1 matches at 7 bases. This CDR3 spans 15 amino acids. The V gene's germline CDR1 is DFQATT and CDR2 SNEGSKA (reference sequence). The trim removed 6 bases at V and 3 bases at J, leaving 11 bases unmatched. The CDR3 region is CSARFPGTVYNEQFF. CDR3 nucleotide sequence: TGCAGTGCCCGCTTTCCCGGGACAGTCTACAATGAGCAGTTCTTC.

The CDR3 coding sequence is TGTGCCAGCAGCTTACGGGGCCATTATGGCTACACCTTC. Translating it yields CASSLRGHYGYTF. This sequence joins TRBV11-2 and TRBJ1-2, with a possible D match to TRBD1 (5 bases). Trimming pared 2 bases from V and 5 bases from J, leaving 9 bases between. The CDR3 sequence is 13 residues long. Germline CDR1 SGHAT, CDR2 FQNNGV.

CDR3 in DNA: TGCAGTGCCACCGGGACTAGCGGGGGGGCACTGGGAAATGAGCAGTTCTTC. This sequence encodes CSATGTSGGALGNEQFF. The chain uses TRBV20-1 and TRBJ2-1, with 16 positions matching TRBD2. V lost 6 bases to trimming and J lost 7 bases; unmatched junction nucleotides: 12. Germline V gives CDR1 DFQATT, CDR2 SNEGSKA (reference sequence). This CDR3 region has 17 residues.

The V call is TRBV12-3 or TRBV12-4, the J call TRBJ2-7; 11 bases are shared with TRBD2. Unmatched junction bases numbered 12, after V lost 6 bases and J lost 8 bases. The CDR3 runs to 15 residues. CDR3 sequence: CASSLNSGGVPKQYF. The CDR3 nucleotides read TGTGCCAGCAGCCTGAATAGCGGGGGGGTCCCTAAGCAGTACTTC.

J is TRBJ1-1 and V is TRBV11-2; 8 bases are a match to TRBD1. V shed 5 bases, J shed 5 bases, and the junction held 7 bases outside the gene matches. The V gene's germline CDR1 is SGHAT and CDR2 FQNNGV. This CDR3 spans 14 amino acids. The CDR3 reads CASSLYRGETEAFF. As DNA, the CDR3 is TGTGCCAGCAGCCTTTACAGGGGGGAGACTGAAGCTTTCTTT.

The chain employs TRBV2 and TRBJ2-2; D is possibly TRBD1 or TRBD2 (5 bases each). CDR1 is SNHLY, CDR2 FYNNEI, per germline. This CDR3 has 13 residues. V was clipped by 4 bases and J by 7 bases, with 10 bases between them. The CDR3 DNA sequence: TGTGCCAGCAGTGCCGAGAGGGGCGGGGAGCTGTTTTTT. It is translated as CASSAERGGELFF.

The rearrangement links TRBV7-9 to TRBJ1-1; D might be TRBD1 (5 bases). This CDR3 is 13 amino acids long. The ends were cut back, 4 bases at V and 8 bases at J, with 14 bases in the middle. CDR1 is SEHNR and CDR2 is FQNEAQ in the germline V gene (reference sequence). CDR3 sequence: CASSSAGGVEAFF. The CDR3 DNA reads as TGTGCCAGCAGCTCGGCGGGAGGGGTAGAAGCTTTCTTT.

The chain links TRBV3-1 to TRBJ2-5, with D perhaps matching TRBD2 (5 bases). The CDR3 sequence is 15 residues long. V was clipped by 0 bases and J by 4 bases, with 12 bases between them. Germline V gives CDR1 LGHDT, CDR2 YNNKEL (reference sequence). CDR3 loop: CASSQDPAGLETQYF. The CDR3 bases are TGTGCCAGCAGCCAAGATCCTGCGGGTTTAGAGACCCAGTACTTC.

The V call is TRBV7-9, the J call TRBJ2-2, with D possibly matching TRBD2 (6 bases). Per the germline V gene, CDR1 is SEHNR and CDR2 is FQNEAQ (reference sequence). V was shortened by 5 bases and J by 6 bases, with 16 bases between the two germline ends. The CDR3 spans 15 residues. CDR3 coding DNA: TGTGCCAGCAGCCCATCGGGAGTTGCTTCCGGGGAGCTGTTTTTT. Protein product: CASSPSGVASGELFF.

This clonotype appeared many times. The J gene is TRBJ2-3, the V gene TRBV24-1; TRBD1 agrees at 7 bases. Per the germline V gene, CDR1 is KGHDR and CDR2 is SFDVKD. Trimming removed 10 bases from V and 7 bases from J; junction bases left unmatched: 7. The CDR3 is 12 amino acids. CDR3 sequence (DNA): TGTGCCACTCAAACACAGGGGAATACGCAGTATTTT. It yields the protein CATQTQGNTQYF.

The V call is TRBV12-5, the J call TRBJ1-2; TRBD1 matches at 7 bases. Trimming took 6 bases from V and 6 from J; bases not matched to a gene: 7. Germline CDR1 and CDR2: LGHNT and FRNRAP. This CDR3 comprises 13 residues. This CDR3 reads CASGPTGDHGYTF. CDR3 nucleotide sequence: TGTGCTAGTGGCCCCACAGGGGACCATGGCTACACCTTC. Full variable domain (missing parts from reference TRBV12-5 and TRBJ1-2): DARVTQTPRHKVTEMGQEVTMRCQPILGHNTVFWYRQTMMQGLELLAYFRNRAPLDDSGMPKDRFSAEMPDATLATLKIQPSEPRDSAVYFCASGPTGDHGYTFGSGTRLTVV.

This chain joins TRBV6-2 or TRBV6-3 and TRBJ1-2; TRBD1 is a possible D gene (6 bases). This CDR3 comprises 13 residues. Trimming removed 2 bases from V and 4 bases from J, with 8 bases in between. Germline V lookup: CDR1 MNHEY, CDR2 SVGEGT. CDR3 loop: CASSYGTIYGYTF. The CDR3 nucleotides read TGTGCCAGCAGTTACGGGACAATCTATGGCTACACCTTC.

The sample holds a few counts of this clonotype. This rearrangement joins TRBV12-3 or TRBV12-4 to TRBJ2-1; D is uncertain. With 11 bases removed from V and 3 bases from J, the gap between germline ends came to 14 bases. The CDR3 length is 13 residues. CDR3 nucleotides: TGTGCCGTTCAAACGTCCCTCTACAATGAGCAGTTCTTC. This translates into CAVQTSLYNEQFF.

This clonotype was seen a handful of times. CDR3 sequence reads: CASSLGSGTNEKLFF. CDR3 bases: TGCGCCAGCAGCCTCGGCAGCGGCACTAATGAAAAACTGTTTTTT. V is TRBV5-1 and J is TRBJ1-4; D not certain. The CDR3 loop spans 15 amino acids. CDR1 SGHRS and CDR2 YFSETQ come from the germline V gene. V was pared by 4 bases and J by 2 bases, with 12 bases between.

This chain joins TRBV5-1 and TRBJ1-5, with TRBD1 as a possible D gene (5 bases). The CDR3 extends over 14 amino acids. Per the germline V gene, CDR1 is SGHRS and CDR2 is YFSETQ. With 4 bases removed from V and 2 bases from J, the gap between germline ends came to 10 bases. CDR3 in DNA: TGCGCCAGCAGCCCGGACACCGGCAATCAGCCCCAGCATTTT. Protein: CASSPDTGNQPQHF.

This chain links TRBV5-4 with TRBJ2-6; D call uncertain. Germline loops: CDR1 SGHNT, CDR2 YYREEE (reference sequence). The CDR3 spans 14 residues. Trimming cost V 4 bases and J 2 bases, with 7 bases left between them. Written as DNA, the CDR3 is TGTGCCAGCAGCGGGTGGGCTGGGGCCAACGTCCTGACTTTC. Its translation: CASSGWAGANVLTF.

This chain connects TRBV6-2 or TRBV6-3 to TRBJ2-3, with D possibly being TRBD2 (5 bases). CDR3 length: 15 residues. Germline CDR1 and CDR2: MNHEY and SVGEGT. Trimming shortened V by 6 bases and J by 2 bases, and 15 bases separated the two germline ends. The CDR3 DNA is TGTGCCAGCAGCAAAGGACTGACTAACACAGATACGCAGTATTTT. Translating it yields CASSKGLTNTDTQYF.

The table lists this clonotype with a count of one. The chain is built from TRBV4-2 and TRBJ2-3; weak D call: TRBD2 (6 bases). This CDR3 contains 18 residues. Germline V lookup: CDR1 LGHNA, CDR2 YNFKEQ. Trimming removed 2 bases at V and 0 bases at J, with 18 bases between. CDR3 sequence: CASSQIPGVTSSTDTQYF. The CDR3 bases are TGTGCCAGCAGCCAAATCCCGGGGGTGACCTCTAGCACAGATACGCAGTATTTT.

The sample holds a few counts of this clonotype. The chain links TRBV5-5 to TRBJ1-1; the D is unclear. CDR3 size: 16 residues. With 0 bases removed from V and 0 bases from J, the gap between germline ends came to 12 bases. CDR1 and CDR2 from the germline V gene are SGHKS and YYEKEE (reference sequence). This chain's CDR3 is CASSLGLKVMNTEAFF. The CDR3 region has the DNA TGTGCCAGCAGCTTGGGTCTAAAAGTCATGAACACTGAAGCTTTCTTT.

This chain connects TRBV20-1 to TRBJ2-1; 10 bases line up with TRBD1. Trimming removed 6 bases from V and 7 bases from J; junction bases left unmatched: 12. This CDR3 has 15 amino acids. Germline V lookup: CDR1 DFQATT, CDR2 SNEGSKA (reference sequence). The DNA for the CDR3 is TGCAGTGCGGATCAGGGACAGGGGTTCTTTAATGAGCAGTTCTTC. This sequence encodes CSADQGQGFFNEQFF.

This clonotype has more than one count but fewer than ten. The chain recombines TRBV12-3 or TRBV12-4 with TRBJ1-1, with D hard to call. Deletions cut 3 bases from V and 5 bases from J, with 13 bases between. The CDR3 length is 14 residues. As DNA, the CDR3 is TGTGCCAGCAGTTTTGCCCTCTTGGGGACTGAAGCTTTCTTT. Translating it yields CASSFALLGTEAFF.